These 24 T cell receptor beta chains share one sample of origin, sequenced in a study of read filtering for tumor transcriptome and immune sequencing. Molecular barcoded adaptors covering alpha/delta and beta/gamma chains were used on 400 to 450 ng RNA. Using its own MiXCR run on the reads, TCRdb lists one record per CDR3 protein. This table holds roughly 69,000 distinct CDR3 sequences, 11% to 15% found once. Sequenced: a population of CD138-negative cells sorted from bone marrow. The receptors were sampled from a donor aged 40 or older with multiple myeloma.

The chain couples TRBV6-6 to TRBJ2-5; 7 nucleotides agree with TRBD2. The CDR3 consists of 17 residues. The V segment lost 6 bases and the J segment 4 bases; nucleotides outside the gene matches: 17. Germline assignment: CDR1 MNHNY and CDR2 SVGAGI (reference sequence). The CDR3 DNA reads TGTGCCAGCAGCCAGACTAGCAGCCCTCTCCGGGCAGAGACCCAGTACTTC. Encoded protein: CASSQTSSPLRAETQYF.

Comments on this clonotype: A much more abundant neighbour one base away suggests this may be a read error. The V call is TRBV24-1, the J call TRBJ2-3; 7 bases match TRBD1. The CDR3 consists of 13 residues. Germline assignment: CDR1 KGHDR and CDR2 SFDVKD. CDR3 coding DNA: TGTGCCACCAAAGACAGGGTGACAGATACGCTGTATTTT. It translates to CATKDRVTDTLYF.

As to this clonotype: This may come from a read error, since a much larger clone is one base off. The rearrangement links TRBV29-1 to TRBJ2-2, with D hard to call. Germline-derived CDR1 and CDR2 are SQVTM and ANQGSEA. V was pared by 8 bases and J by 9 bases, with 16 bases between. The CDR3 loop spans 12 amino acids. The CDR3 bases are TGCAGCTCCCGGTTGGGCATCAGGGAGCTGTTTTTT. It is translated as CSSRLGIRELFF.

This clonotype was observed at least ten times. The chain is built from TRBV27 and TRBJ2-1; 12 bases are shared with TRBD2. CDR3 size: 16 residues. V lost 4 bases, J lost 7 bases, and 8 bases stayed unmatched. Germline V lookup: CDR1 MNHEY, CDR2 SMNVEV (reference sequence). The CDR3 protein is CASSWPSGRATNEQFF. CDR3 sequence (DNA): TGTGCCAGCAGTTGGCCTAGCGGGAGGGCCACAAATGAGCAGTTCTTC.

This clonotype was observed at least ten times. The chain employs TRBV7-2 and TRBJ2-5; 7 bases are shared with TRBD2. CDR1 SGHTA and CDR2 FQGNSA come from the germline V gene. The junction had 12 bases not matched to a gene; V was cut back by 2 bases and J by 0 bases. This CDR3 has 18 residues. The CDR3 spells CASSLPLAAEWYQETQYF. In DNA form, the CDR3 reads TGTGCCAGCAGCTTACCCCTAGCGGCTGAGTGGTACCAAGAGACCCAGTACTTC.

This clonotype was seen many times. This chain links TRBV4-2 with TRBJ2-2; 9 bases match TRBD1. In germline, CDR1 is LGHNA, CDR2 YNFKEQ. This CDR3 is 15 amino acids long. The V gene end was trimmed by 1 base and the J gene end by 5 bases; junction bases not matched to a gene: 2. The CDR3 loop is CASSQVGQGTGELFF. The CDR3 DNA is TGTGCCAGCAGCCAAGTGGGACAGGGAACCGGGGAGCTGTTTTTT.

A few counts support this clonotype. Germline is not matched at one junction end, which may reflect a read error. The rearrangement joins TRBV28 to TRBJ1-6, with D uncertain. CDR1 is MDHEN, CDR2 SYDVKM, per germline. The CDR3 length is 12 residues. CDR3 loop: CACRIPNSPLHF. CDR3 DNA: TGTGCCTGCAGGATACCTAATTCACCCCTCCACTTT.

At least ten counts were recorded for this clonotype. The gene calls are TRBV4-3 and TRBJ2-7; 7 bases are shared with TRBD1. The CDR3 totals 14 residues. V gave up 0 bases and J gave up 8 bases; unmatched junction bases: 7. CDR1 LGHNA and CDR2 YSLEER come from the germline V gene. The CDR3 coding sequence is TGCGCCAGCAGCCAAGAAGGGGGCAGGCCTAAGCAGTACTTC. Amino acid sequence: CASSQEGGRPKQYF.

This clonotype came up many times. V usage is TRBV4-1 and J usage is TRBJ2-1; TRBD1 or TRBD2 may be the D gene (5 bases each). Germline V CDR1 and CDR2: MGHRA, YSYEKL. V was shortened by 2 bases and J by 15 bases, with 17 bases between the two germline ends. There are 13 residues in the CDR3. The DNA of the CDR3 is TGCGCCAGCAGCCAAACCGCCGGGACCCGACGGTTCTTC. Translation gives CASSQTAGTRRFF.

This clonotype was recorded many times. The CDR3 loop is CASSLEDRANEQFF. CDR3 DNA: TGTGCCAGCAGCTTGGAAGACAGGGCCAATGAGCAGTTCTTC. The genes are TRBV5-5 and TRBJ2-1, with 7 bases matching TRBD1. V dropped 0 bases and J dropped 6; count of bases not matched to a gene: 3. Germline loops: CDR1 SGHKS, CDR2 YYEKEE (reference sequence). The CDR3 sequence is 14 residues long.

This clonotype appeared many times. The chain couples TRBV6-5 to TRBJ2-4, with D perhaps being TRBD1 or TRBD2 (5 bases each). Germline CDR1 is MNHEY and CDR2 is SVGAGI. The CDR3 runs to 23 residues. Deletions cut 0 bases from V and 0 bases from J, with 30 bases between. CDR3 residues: CASSYSATIPGTPLNPAKNIQYF. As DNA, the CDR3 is TGTGCCAGCAGTTACTCTGCGACAATCCCGGGGACGCCCCTTAACCCAGCCAAAAACATTCAGTACTTC.

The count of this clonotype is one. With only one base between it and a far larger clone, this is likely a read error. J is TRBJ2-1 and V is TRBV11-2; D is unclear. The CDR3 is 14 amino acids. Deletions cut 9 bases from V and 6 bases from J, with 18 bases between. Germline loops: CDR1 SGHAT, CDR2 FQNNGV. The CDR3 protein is CASRKPDPCNEQFF. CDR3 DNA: TGTGCCAGTCGGAAACCTGACCCCTGCAATGAGCAGTTCTTC.

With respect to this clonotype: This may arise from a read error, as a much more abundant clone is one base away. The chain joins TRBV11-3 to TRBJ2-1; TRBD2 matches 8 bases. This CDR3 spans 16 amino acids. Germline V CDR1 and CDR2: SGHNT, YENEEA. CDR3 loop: CASSTLPRSGKNGQFF. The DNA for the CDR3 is TGTGCCAGCAGCACCCTCCCCCGTAGCGGGAAAAATGGGCAGTTCTTC.

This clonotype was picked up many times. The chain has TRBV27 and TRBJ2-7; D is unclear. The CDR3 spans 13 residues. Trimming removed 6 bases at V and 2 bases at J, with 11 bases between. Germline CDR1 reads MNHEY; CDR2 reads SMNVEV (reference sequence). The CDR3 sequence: CASSSDNPYEQYF. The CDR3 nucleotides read TGTGCCAGCAGCTCCGACAACCCCTACGAGCAGTACTTC.

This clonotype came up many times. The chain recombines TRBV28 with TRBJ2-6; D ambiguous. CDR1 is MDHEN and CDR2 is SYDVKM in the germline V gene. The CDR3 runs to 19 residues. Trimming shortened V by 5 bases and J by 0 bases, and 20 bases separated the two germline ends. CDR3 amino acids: CASSPPWGLQSSGANVLTF. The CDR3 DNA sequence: TGTGCCAGCAGTCCTCCCTGGGGATTACAAAGCTCTGGGGCCAACGTCCTGACTTTC.

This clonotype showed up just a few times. The CDR3 protein is CASTRTRDREPYEQYF. The CDR3 DNA reads as TGTGCCAGCACCAGGACCCGGGACAGGGAACCCTACGAGCAGTACTTC. The rearrangement uses TRBV5-4 and TRBJ2-7; TRBD1 matches 9 bases. The CDR3 loop spans 16 amino acids. Germline values: CDR1 SGHNT, CDR2 YYREEE (reference sequence). Trimming at V came to 6 bases and at J to 2 bases, leaving 12 bases not matched to a gene. The whole variable domain, filled in from reference TRBV5-4 and TRBJ2-7, reads ETGVTQSPTHLIKTRGQQVTLRCSSQSGHNTVSWYQQALGQGPQFIFQYYREEENGRGNFPPRFSGLQFPNYSSELNVNALELDDSALYLCASTRTRDREPYEQYFGPGTRLTVT.

The CDR3, as DNA: TGTGCCAGCTCACCAATGGGACCTCTTAAGGGCACAGATACGCAGTATTTT. It is translated as CASSPMGPLKGTDTQYF. The J gene is TRBJ2-3, the V gene TRBV18; D may be TRBD1 or TRBD2 (5 bases each). Germline V gene lookup returns CDR1 KGHSH and CDR2 LQKENI. The CDR3 is 17 amino acids. V dropped 2 bases and J dropped 1 base, with 16 bases sitting between them.

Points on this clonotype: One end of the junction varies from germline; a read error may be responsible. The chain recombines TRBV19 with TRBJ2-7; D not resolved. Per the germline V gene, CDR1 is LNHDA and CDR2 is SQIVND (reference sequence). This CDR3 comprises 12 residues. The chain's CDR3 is CASSDPFYERYF. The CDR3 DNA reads TGTGCCAGTAGCGACCCCTTCTACGAGCGGTACTTC.

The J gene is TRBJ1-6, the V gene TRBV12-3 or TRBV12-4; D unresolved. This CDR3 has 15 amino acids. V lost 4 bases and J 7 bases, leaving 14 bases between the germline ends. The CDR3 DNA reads TGTGCCAGCAGTTCCTCGTCCCTGGGCAATTCACCCCTCCACTTT. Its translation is CASSSSSLGNSPLHF.

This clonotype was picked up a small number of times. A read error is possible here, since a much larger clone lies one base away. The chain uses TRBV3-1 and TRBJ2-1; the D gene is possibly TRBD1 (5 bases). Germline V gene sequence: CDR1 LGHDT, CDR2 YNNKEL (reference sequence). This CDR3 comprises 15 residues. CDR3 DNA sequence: TGTGCCTGCAGTCCTCAAGGGGCGTTGGCGAATGAGCAGTTCTTC. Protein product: CACSPQGALANEQFF.

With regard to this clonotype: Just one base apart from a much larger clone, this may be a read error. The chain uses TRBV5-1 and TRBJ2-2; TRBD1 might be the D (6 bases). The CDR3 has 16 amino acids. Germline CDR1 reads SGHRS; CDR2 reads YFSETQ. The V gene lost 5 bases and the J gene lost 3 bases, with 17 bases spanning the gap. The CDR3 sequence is CASSLPGQTDTGELFF. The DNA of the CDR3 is TGCGCCAGCAGTTTACCGGGACAAACGGACACCGGGGAGCTGTTTTTT.

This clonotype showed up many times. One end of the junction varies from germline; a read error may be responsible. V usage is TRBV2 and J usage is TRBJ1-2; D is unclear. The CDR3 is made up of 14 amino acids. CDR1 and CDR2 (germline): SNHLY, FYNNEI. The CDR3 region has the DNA TGTGCCAGCAGCGTTGACGCCTTTAACTATGGCAACACCTTC. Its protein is CASSVDAFNYGNTF.

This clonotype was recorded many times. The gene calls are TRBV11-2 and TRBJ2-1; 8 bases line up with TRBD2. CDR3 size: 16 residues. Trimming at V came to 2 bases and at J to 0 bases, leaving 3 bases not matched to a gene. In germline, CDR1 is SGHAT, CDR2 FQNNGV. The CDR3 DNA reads TGTGCCAGCAGCTTATACGGGAGGGCCTCCTACAATGAGCAGTTCTTC. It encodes CASSLYGRASYNEQFF.

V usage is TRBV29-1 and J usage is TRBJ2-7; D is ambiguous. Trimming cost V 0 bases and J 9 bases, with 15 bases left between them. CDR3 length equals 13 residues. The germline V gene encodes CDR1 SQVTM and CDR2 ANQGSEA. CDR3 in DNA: TGCAGCGTTGAAGAAGAAGGAGCGAAGGGGCAGTACTTC. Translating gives CSVEEEGAKGQYF.